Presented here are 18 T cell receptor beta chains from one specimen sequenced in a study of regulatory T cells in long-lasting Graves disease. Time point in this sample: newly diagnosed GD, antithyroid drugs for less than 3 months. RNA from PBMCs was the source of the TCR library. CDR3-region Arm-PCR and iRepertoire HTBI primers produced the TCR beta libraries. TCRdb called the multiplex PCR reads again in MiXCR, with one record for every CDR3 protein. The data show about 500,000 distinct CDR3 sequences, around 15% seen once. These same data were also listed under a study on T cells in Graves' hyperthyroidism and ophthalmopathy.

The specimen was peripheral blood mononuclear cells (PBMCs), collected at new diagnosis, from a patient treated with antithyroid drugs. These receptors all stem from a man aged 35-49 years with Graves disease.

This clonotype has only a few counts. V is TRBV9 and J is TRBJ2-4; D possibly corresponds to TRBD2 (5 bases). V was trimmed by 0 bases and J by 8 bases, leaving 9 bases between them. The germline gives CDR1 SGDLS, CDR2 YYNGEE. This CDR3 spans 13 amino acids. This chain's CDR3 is CASSVGAGDIQYF. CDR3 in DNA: TGTGCCAGCAGCGTAGGCGCGGGTGACATTCAGTACTTC.

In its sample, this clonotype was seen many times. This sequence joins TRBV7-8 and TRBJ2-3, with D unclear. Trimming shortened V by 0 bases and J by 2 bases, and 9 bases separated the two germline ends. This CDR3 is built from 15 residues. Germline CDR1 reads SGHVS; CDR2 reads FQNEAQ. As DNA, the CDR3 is TGTGCCAGCAGCTTAGCATTAGGGTTCACAGATACGCAGTATTTT. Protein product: CASSLALGFTDTQYF.

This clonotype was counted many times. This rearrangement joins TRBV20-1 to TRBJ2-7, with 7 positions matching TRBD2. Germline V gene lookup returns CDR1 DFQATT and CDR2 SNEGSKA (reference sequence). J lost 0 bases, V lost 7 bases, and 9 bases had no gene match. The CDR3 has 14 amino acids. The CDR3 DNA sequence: TGCAGTGGGGCTAGCGGCACAAGCTCCTACGAGCAGTACTTC. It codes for CSGASGTSSYEQYF.

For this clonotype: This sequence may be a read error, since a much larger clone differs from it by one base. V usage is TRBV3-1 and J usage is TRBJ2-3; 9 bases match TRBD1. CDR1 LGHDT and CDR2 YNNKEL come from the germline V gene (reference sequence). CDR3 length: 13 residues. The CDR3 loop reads CTSSHRGQDTQYF. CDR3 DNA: TGTACCAGCAGCCACAGGGGGCAGGATACGCAGTATTTT.

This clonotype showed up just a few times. For the CDR3, the DNA is TGCGCCAGCAGTGATCAGATCGGGGCCTACGAGCAGTACTTC. Encoded protein: CASSDQIGAYEQYF. The chain carries TRBV10-2 and TRBJ2-7; TRBD2 is a possible D gene (5 bases). V lost 3 bases and J lost 2, with 11 bases in between. CDR3 length: 14 amino acids. The germline CDR1 and CDR2 sequences are WSHSY and SAAADI.

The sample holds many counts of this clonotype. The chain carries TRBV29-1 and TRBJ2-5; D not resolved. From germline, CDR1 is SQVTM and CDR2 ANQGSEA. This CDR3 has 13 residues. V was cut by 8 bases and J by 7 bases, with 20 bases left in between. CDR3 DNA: TGCAGCCTCTCGGGCAGTCGAGGCGGGACCCAGTACTTC. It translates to CSLSGSRGGTQYF.

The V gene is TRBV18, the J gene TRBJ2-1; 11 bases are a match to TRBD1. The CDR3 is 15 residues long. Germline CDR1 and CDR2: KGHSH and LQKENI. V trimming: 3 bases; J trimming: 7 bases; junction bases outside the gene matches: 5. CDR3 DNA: TGTGCCAGCTCACCGAGGACAGGGGGCGAGAATGAGCAGTTCTTC. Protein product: CASSPRTGGENEQFF.

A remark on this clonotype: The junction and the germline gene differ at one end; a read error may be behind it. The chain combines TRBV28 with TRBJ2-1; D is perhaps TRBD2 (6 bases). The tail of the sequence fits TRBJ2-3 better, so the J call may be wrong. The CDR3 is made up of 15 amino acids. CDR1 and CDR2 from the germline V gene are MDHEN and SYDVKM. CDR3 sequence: CASSRLVNPTDPQYF. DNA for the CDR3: TGTGCCAGCAGCCGACTAGTCAACCCCACAGATCCGCAGTATTTT.

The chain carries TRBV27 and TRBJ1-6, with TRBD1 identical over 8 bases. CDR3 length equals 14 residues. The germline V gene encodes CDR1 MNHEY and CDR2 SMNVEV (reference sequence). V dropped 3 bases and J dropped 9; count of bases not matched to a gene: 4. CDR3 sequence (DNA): TGTGCCAGCAGTTTTCAGGGGGCGCCTTCACCCCTCCACTTT. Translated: CASSFQGAPSPLHF.

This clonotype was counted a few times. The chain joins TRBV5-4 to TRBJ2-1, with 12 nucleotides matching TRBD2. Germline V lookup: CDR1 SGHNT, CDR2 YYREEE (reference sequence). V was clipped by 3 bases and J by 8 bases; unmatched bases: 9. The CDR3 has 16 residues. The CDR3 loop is CASSSRLAGVGDEQFF. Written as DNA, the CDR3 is TGTGCCAGCAGCTCGCGACTAGCGGGAGTAGGGGATGAGCAGTTCTTC.

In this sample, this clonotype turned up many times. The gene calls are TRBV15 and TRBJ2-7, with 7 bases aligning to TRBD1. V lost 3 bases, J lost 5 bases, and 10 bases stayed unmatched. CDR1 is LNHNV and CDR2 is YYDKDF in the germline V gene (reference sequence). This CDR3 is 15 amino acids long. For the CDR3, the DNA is TGTGCCACCAGCAGGAAGACAGGGAGTATCGACGAGCAGTACTTC. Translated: CATSRKTGSIDEQYF.

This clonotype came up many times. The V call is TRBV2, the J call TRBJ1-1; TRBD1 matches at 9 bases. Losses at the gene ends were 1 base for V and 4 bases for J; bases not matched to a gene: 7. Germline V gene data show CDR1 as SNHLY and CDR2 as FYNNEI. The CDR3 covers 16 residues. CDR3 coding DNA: TGTGCCAGCAGTGAAGTCCGACAGGGGGTAGGCACTGAAGCTTTCTTT. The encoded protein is CASSEVRQGVGTEAFF.

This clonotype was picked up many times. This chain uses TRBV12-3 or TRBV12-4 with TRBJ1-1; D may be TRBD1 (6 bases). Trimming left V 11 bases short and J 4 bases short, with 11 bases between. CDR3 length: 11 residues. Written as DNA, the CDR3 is TGTGCCCGCGGGGGGCCCACTGAAGCTTTCTTT. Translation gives CARGGPTEAFF.

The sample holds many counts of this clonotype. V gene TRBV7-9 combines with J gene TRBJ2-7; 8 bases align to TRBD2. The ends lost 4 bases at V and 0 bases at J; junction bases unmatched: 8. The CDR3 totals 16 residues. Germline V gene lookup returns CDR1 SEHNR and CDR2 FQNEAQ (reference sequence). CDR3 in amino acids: CASSSGGSGFSYEQYF. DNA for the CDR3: TGTGCCAGCAGCTCGGGGGGGTCGGGGTTCTCCTACGAGCAGTACTTC. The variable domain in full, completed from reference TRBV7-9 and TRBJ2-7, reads DTGVSQNPRHKITKRGQNVTFRCDPISEHNRLYWYRQTLGQGPEFLTYFQNEAQLEKSRLLSDRFSAERPKGSFSTLEIQRTEQGDSAMYLCASSSGGSGFSYEQYFGPGTRLTVT.

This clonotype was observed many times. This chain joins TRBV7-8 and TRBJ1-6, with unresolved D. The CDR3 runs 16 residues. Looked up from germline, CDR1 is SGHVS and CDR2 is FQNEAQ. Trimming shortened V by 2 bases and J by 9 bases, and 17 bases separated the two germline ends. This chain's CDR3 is CASSLSAGSVGSPLHF. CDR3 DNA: TGTGCCAGCAGCTTATCGGCGGGTAGTGTGGGTTCACCCCTCCACTTT.

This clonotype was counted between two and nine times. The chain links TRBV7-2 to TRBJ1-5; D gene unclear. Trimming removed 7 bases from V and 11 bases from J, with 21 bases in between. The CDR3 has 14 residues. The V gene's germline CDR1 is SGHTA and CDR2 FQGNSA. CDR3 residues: CASTPFAGPIAQHF. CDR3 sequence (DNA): TGTGCCAGCACCCCCTTCGCAGGTCCTATAGCCCAGCATTTT.

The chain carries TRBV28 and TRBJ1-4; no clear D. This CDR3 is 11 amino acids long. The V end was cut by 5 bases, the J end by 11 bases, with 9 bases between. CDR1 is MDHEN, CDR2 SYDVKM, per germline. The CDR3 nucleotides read TGTGCCAGCAGTGACCGACTCAAACTGTTTTTT. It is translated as CASSDRLKLFF.

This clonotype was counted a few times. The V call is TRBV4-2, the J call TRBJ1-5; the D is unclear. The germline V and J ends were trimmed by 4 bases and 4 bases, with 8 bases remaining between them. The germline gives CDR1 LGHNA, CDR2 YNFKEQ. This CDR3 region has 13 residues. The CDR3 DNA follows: TGTGCCAGCAGCCGGGAACGGAATCAGCCCCAGCATTTT. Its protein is CASSRERNQPQHF.